Listed below are T cell receptor beta chains from one sample, sequenced in a study of EBV T-cell therapy then PD-1 blockade in nasopharyngeal carcinoma. No antigen is known for these receptors. Generated by immunoSEQ multiplex PCR, the TCRdb table keeps only in-frame clones and is missing some. This sample yields approximately 23,000 clones, of which 70% to 85% are seen a single time; 24% belongs to the top ten. Sequencing was performed on CD8+ T cells from blood, taken at day -245 from a patient whose treatment included autologous EBV-specific T cells and nivolumab. These TCRs come from a middle-aged man with nasopharyngeal carcinoma. The CDR3 runs from the conserved cysteine through the conserved F or W. The order of the fields is D gene, J gene, V gene, clone size, CDR3 length, CDR3 protein, CDR3 DNA. A D gene is named only where the DNA matches it firmly. Size values are once, few and many counts, or a class for expanded clones, and some rows have none.

.,TRBJ1-1,TRBV6-5,once,13,CASSYGMNTEAFF,TGTGCCAGCAGTTACGGCATGAACACTGAAGCTTTCTTT
TRBD2,TRBJ2-3,TRBV4-3,.,18,CASSQGSSGGPSTDTQYF,TGCGCCAGCAGCCAAGGTTCTAGCGGGGGGCCTAGCACAGATACGCAGTATTTT
TRBD2,TRBJ2-2,TRBV9,.,14,CASSETSGVGELFF,TGTGCCAGCAGCGAGACTAGCGGGGTCGGGGAGCTGTTTTTT
TRBD2,TRBJ2-3,TRBV15,.,17,CATSRGGAGGPADTQYF,TGTGCCACCAGCAGAGGAGGAGCGGGGGGGCCCGCAGATACGCAGTATTTT
.,TRBJ1-2,TRBV10-3,.,17,CAISDLGMGGMNYGYTF,TGTGCCATCAGTGACTTGGGGATGGGGGGTATGAACTATGGCTACACCTTC
.,TRBJ2-2,TRBV7-9,.,12,CAAGGFTGELFF,TGTGCCGCCGGGGGTTTCACCGGGGAGCTGTTTTTT
.,TRBJ1-6,TRBV27,.,16,CASSLSGLAGYSPLHF,TGTGCCAGCAGTTTATCGGGCTTAGCGGGATATTCACCCCTCCACTTT
TRBD2,TRBJ2-7,TRBV2,.,13,CATWGGSPYEQYF,TGTGCCACCTGGGGGGGGTCGCCCTACGAGCAGTACTTC
.,TRBJ1-1,TRBV15,.,14,CATSRGVSNTEAFF,TGTGCCACCAGCAGGGGGGTATCGAACACTGAAGCTTTCTTT
.,TRBJ2-3,TRBV30,.,14,CAWSSGPTGDTQYF,TGTGCCTGGAGTTCGGGACCCACCGGGGATACGCAGTATTTT
TRBD2,TRBJ2-7,TRBV4-3,few,15,CASSQESSGRYEQYF,TGCGCCAGCAGCCAAGAAAGTAGCGGGAGATACGAGCAGTACTTC
.,TRBJ2-7,TRBV2,few,12,CATQDTTYEQYF,TGTGCCACCCAAGACACCACCTACGAGCAGTACTTC
TRBD1,TRBJ2-1,TRBV6-2/TRBV6-3,.,16,CASSYSPGQGVDEQFF,TGTGCCAGCAGTTACTCCCCGGGACAGGGGGTTGATGAGCAGTTCTTC
.,TRBJ2-7,TRBV9,.,14,CASSVVAQGGEQYF,TGTGCCAGCAGCGTAGTGGCCCAAGGGGGCGAGCAGTACTTC
.,TRBJ2-5,TRBV4-1,.,16,CASSQDPGIDQETQYF,TGCGCCAGCAGCCAGGACCCCGGGATTGACCAAGAGACCCAGTACTTC
.,TRBJ1-1,TRBV7-9,.,17,CASSLPRVAGANTEAFF,TGTGCCAGCAGCTTACCCCGTGTGGCAGGGGCGAACACTGAAGCTTTCTTT
TRBD1,TRBJ1-6,TRBV19,once,15,CASSQGGGGFSPLHF,TGTGCCAGTAGTCAGGGGGGGGGTGGATTCTCACCCCTCCACTTT
TRBD1,TRBJ2-1,TRBV6-2/TRBV6-3,.,14,CASSPGQDYNEQFF,TGTGCCAGCAGCCCGGGACAGGACTACAATGAGCAGTTCTTC
TRBD1,TRBJ1-2,TRBV7-3,.,15,CASSSYWTGDYGYTF,TGTGCCAGCAGCTCCTACTGGACAGGGGACTATGGCTACACCTTC
.,TRBJ2-1,TRBV7-9,.,19,CASSLGIRGELESYNEQFF,TGTGCCAGCAGCTTAGGAATCCGAGGGGAGCTAGAATCCTACAATGAGCAGTTCTTC
.,TRBJ1-1,TRBV25-1,.,14,CASSGMGRITEAFF,TGTGCCAGCAGTGGGATGGGTAGAATCACTGAAGCTTTCTTT
TRBD1,TRBJ1-4,TRBV28,once,17,CASSDILTGSRHEKLFF,TGTGCCAGCAGCGATATATTGACAGGGAGTCGACATGAAAAACTGTTTTTT
TRBD2,TRBJ2-7,TRBV9,.,15,CASSLSGGAGYEQYF,TGTGCCAGCAGCTTGAGCGGGGGGGCCGGGTACGAGCAGTACTTC
.,TRBJ2-1,TRBV4-3,.,16,CASSQDLGGSYNEQFF,TGCGCCAGCAGCCAAGATTTGGGGGGCTCCTACAATGAGCAGTTCTTC
TRBD1,TRBJ1-3,TRBV7-3,.,15,CASSPTGTPGNTIYF,TGTGCCAGCAGCCCGACAGGGACGCCTGGAAACACCATATATTTT
.,TRBJ2-6,TRBV4-3,.,16,CASSQDHGAGANVLTF,TGCGCCAGCAGCCAAGATCACGGGGCTGGGGCCAACGTCCTGACTTTC
.,TRBJ2-4,TRBV6-2/TRBV6-3,.,14,CASSLTAAKNIQYF,TGTGCCAGCAGTTTGACAGCAGCCAAAAACATTCAGTACTTC
.,TRBJ2-7,TRBV9,once,14,CASSVAPGPYEQYF,TGTGCCAGCAGCGTAGCCCCAGGGCCCTACGAGCAGTACTTC
.,TRBJ1-1,TRBV9,.,14,CASSTRETNTEAFF,TGTGCCAGCAGCACCCGGGAGACGAACACTGAAGCTTTCTTT
.,TRBJ1-6,TRBV9,.,15,CASSSRTENNSPLHF,TGTGCCAGCAGCTCCCGGACAGAGAATAATTCACCCCTCCACTTT
.,TRBJ2-1,TRBV18,.,14,CASSRSSSLSEQFF,TGTGCCAGCTCACGTAGCTCTTCTCTGAGTGAGCAGTTCTTC
.,TRBJ1-1,TRBV6-2/TRBV6-3,.,14,CASSPGNLRAEAFF,TGTGCCAGCAGTCCGGGCAACCTCCGAGCTGAAGCTTTCTTT
TRBD1,TRBJ1-1,TRBV5-4,.,17,CASSRDGDRGVNTEAFF,TGTGCCAGCAGCCGGGATGGTGACAGGGGAGTTAACACTGAAGCTTTCTTT
TRBD1,TRBJ1-1,TRBV4-1,.,16,CASSLRAGQRNTEAFF,TGCGCCAGCAGTCTACGAGCGGGACAGCGAAACACTGAAGCTTTCTTT
.,TRBJ2-7,TRBV4-1,.,15,CASSHPGGGHYEQYF,TGCGCCAGCAGCCACCCTGGGGGGGGACACTACGAGCAGTACTTC
.,TRBJ1-2,TRBV12-3/TRBV12-4,.,13,CASPRGGDRGYTF,TGTGCCAGCCCCCGGGGGGGAGACCGCGGCTACACCTTC
TRBD1,TRBJ1-1,TRBV5-1,.,15,CASSFQGTGNTEAFF,TGCGCCAGCAGCTTCCAGGGGACAGGGAACACTGAAGCTTTCTTT
TRBD2,TRBJ2-7,TRBV5-5,once,16,CASSPLAGGPPYEQYF,TGTGCCAGCAGCCCCCTAGCGGGGGGCCCGCCCTACGAGCAGTACTTC
.,TRBJ2-7,TRBV7-6,medium-sized,13,CASSLGPNYEQYF,TGTGCCAGCAGCTTAGGACCTAACTACGAGCAGTACTTC
.,TRBJ1-3,TRBV9,once,16,CASSVVPDRVVNTIYF,TGTGCCAGCAGCGTAGTCCCCGATAGGGTCGTTAACACCATATATTTT
.,TRBJ1-5,TRBV27,.,15,CASSPRGRDNQPQHF,TGTGCCAGCAGCCCCAGGGGAAGGGACAATCAGCCCCAGCATTTT
.,TRBJ1-2,TRBV28,.,14,CASSFPGMNYGYTF,TGTGCCAGCAGTTTTCCGGGGATGAACTATGGCTACACCTTC
.,TRBJ1-1,TRBV7-9,.,12,CASSGAWTEAFF,TGTGCCAGCAGCGGGGCTTGGACTGAAGCTTTCTTT
TRBD1,TRBJ1-2,TRBV9,.,13,CASSVRGREGYTF,TGTGCCAGCAGCGTAAGGGGGCGGGAGGGCTACACCTTC
TRBD1,TRBJ1-5,TRBV6-4,.,15,CASSLTGDSNQPQHF,TGTGCCAGCAGCCTGACAGGGGATAGCAATCAGCCCCAGCATTTT
.,TRBJ2-1,TRBV6-2/TRBV6-3,.,15,CASSLDWGNDNEQFF,TGTGCCAGCAGCCTCGACTGGGGTAATGACAATGAGCAGTTCTTC
TRBD1,TRBJ1-1,TRBV3-1/TRBV3-2,.,15,CASSQVRGLWTEAFF,TGTGCCAGCAGCCAAGTCAGGGGGCTGTGGACTGAAGCTTTCTTT